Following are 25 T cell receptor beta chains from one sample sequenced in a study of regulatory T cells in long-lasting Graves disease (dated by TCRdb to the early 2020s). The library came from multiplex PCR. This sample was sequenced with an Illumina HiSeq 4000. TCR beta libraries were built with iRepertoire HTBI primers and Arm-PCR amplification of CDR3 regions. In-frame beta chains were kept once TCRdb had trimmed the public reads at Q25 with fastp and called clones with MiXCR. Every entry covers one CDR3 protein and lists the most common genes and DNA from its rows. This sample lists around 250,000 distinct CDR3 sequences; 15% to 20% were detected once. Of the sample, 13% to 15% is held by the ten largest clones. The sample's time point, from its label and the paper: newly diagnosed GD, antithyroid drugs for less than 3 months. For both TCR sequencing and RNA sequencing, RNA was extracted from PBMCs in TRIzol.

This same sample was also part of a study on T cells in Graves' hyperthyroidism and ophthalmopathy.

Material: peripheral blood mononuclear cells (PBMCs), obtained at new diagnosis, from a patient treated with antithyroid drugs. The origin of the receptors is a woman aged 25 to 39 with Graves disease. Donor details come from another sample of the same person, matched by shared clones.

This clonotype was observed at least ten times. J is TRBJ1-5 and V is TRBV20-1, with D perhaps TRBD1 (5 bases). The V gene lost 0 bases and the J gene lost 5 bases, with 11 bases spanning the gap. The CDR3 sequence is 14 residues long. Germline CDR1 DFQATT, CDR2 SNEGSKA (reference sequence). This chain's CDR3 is CSAREGSGDQPQHF. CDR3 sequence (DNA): TGCAGTGCTAGAGAGGGGTCGGGGGATCAGCCCCAGCATTTT.

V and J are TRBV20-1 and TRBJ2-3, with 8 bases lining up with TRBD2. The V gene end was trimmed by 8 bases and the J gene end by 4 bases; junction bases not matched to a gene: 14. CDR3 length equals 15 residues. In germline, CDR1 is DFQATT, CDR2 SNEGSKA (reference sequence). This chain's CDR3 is CSTSGGLHFSDTQYF. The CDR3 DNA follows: TGCAGTACGAGCGGGGGCCTTCATTTCTCAGATACGCAGTATTTT.

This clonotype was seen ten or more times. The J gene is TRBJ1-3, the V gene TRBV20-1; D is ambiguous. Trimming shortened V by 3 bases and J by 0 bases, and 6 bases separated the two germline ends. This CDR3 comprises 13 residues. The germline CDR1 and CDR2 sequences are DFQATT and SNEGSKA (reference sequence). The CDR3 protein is CSASTRSGNTIYF. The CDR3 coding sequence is TGCAGTGCTAGTACGCGCTCTGGAAACACCATATATTTT.

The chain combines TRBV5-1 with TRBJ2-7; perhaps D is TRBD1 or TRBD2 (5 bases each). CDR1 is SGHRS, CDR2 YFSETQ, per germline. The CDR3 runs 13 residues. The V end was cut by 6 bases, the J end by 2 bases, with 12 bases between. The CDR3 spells CASKREGTYEQYF. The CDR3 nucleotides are TGCGCCAGCAAAAGAGAGGGGACCTACGAGCAGTACTTC.

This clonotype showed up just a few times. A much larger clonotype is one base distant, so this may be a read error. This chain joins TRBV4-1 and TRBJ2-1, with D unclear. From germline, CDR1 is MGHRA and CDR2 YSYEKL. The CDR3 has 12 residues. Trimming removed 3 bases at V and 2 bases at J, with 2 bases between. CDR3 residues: CASSHTYNEQFF. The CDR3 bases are TGCGCCAGCAGCCATACCTACAATGAGCAGTTCTTC.

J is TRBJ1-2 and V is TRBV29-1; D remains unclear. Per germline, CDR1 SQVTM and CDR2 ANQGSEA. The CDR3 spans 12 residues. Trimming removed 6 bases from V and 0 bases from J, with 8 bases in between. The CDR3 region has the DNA TGCAGCGTCCTGGCAGCTAACTATGGCTACACCTTC. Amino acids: CSVLAANYGYTF.

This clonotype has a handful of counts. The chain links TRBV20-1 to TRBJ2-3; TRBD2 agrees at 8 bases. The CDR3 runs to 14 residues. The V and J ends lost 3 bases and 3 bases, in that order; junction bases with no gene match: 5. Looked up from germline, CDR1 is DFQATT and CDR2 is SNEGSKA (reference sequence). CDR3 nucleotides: TGCAGTGCTAGCGGGGGGGAGCGAACAGATACGCAGTATTTT. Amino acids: CSASGGERTDTQYF.

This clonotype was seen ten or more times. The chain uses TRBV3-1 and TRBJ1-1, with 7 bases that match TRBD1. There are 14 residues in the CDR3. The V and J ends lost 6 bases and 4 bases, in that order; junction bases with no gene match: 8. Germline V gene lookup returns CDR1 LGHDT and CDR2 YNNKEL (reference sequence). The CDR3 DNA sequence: TGTGCCAGCAGACCAGCAGGGGGGAGCACTGAAGCTTTCTTT. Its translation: CASRPAGGSTEAFF.

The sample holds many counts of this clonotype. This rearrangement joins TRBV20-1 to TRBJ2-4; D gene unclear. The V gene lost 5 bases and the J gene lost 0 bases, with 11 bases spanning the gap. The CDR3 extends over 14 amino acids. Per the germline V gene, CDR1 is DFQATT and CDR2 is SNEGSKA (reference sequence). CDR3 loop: CSARSPLAKNIQYF. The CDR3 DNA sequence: TGCAGTGCTCGGAGTCCTCTAGCCAAAAACATTCAGTACTTC.

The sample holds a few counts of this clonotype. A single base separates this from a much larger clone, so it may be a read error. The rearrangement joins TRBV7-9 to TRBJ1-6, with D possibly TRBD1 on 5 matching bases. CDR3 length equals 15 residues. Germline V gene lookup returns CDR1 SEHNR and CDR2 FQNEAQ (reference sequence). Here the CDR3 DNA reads TGTGCCAGCAGCTTAGGGGGGAGGGATCATTCACCCCCCCACTTT. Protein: CASSLGGRDHSPPHF.

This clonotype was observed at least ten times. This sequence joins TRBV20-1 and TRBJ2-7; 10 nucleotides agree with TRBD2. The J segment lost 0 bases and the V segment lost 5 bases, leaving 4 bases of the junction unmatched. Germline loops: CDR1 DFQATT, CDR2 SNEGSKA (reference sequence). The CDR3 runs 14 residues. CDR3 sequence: CSALRTSGSYEQYF. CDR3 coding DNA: TGCAGTGCTCTCCGGACTAGCGGCTCCTACGAGCAGTACTTC.

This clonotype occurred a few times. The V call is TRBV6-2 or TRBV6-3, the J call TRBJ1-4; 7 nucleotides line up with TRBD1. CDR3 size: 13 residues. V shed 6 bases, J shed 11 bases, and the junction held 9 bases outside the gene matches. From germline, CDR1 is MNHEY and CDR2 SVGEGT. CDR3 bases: TGTGCCAGCAGGCCGGGACAGAGGGAGAAACTGTTTTTT. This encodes CASRPGQREKLFF.

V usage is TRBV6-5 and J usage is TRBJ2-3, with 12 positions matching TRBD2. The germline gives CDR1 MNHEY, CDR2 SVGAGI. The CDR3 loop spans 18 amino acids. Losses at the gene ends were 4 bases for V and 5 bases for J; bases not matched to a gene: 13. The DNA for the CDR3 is TGTGCCAGCAGTTCCTTCGGCCTAGCGGGGGGGCGGGTAGATACGCAGTATTTT. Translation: CASSSFGLAGGRVDTQYF.

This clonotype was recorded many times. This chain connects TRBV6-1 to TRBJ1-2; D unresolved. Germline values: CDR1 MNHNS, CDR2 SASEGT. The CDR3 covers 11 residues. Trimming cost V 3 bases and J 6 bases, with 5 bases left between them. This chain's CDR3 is CASSDIHGYTF. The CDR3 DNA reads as TGTGCCAGCAGTGACATACATGGCTACACCTTC.

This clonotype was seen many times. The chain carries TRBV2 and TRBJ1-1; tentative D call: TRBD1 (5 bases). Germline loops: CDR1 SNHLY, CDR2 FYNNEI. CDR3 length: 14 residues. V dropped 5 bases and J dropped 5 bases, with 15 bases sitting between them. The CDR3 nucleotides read TGTGCCAGCAGTAAGGACGGAGGGGTGACTGAAGCTTTCTTT. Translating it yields CASSKDGGVTEAFF.

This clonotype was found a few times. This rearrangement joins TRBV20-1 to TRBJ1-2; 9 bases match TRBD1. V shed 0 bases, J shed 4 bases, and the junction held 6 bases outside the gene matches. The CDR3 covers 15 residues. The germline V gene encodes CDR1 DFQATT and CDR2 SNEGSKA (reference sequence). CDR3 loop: CSARDPQGAGYGYTF. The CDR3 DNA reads TGCAGTGCTAGAGACCCACAGGGGGCCGGCTATGGCTACACCTTC.

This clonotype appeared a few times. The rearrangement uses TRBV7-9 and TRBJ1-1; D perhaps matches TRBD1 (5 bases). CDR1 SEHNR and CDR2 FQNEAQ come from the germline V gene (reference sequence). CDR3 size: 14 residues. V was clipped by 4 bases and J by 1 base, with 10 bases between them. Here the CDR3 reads CASSSQTENTEAFF. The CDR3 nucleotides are TGTGCCAGCAGCTCCCAGACAGAGAACACTGAAGCTTTCTTT.

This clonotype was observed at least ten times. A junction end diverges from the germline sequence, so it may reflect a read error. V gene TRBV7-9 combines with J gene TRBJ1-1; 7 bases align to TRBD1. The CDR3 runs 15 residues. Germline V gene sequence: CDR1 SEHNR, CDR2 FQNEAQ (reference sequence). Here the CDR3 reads CANSLVDRVGTEAFF. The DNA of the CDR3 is TGTGCCAACAGCTTAGTCGACAGGGTGGGCACTGAAGCTTTCTTT.

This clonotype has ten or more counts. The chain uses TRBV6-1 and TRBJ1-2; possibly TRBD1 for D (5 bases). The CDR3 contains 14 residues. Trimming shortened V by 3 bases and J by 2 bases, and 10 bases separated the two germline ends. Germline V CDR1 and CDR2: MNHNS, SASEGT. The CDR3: CASSEAGNNYGYTF. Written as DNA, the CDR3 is TGTGCCAGCAGTGAGGCAGGGAACAACTATGGCTACACCTTC.

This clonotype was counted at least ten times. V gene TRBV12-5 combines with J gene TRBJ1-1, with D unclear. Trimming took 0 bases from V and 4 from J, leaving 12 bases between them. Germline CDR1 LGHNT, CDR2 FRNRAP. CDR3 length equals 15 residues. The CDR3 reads CASGLVLDWRTEAFF. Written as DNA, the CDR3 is TGTGCTAGTGGTTTGGTACTTGACTGGCGCACTGAAGCTTTCTTT.

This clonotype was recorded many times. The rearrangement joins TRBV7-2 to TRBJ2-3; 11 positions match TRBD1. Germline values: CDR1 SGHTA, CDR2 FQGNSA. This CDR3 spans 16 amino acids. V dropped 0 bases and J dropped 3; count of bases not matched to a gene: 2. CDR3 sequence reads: CASSLAGTGGTDTQYF. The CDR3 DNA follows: TGTGCCAGCAGCTTAGCGGGGACAGGGGGGACAGATACGCAGTATTTT.

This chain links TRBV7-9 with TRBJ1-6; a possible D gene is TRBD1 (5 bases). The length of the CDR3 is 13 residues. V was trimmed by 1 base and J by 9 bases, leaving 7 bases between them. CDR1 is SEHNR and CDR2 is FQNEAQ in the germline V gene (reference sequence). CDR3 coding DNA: TGTGCCAGCAGCTTAGTGGGGGTTTCACCCCTCCACTTT. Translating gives CASSLVGVSPLHF.

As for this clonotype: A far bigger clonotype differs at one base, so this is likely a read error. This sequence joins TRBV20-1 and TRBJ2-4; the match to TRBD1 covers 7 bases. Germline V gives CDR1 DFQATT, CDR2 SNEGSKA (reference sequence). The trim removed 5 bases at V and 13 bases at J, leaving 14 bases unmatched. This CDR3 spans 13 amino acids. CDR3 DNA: TGCAGTGCTCCCCGAGGGGGCACCTCTGAGCAGTACTTC. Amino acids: CSAPRGGTSEQYF.

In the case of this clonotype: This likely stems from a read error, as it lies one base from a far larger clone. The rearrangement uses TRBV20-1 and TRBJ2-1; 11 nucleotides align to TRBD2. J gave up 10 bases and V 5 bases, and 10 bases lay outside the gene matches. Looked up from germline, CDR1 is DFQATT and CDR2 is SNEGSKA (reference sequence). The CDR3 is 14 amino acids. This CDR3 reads CSAPDPSGGYEQFF. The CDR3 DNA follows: TGCAGTGCTCCGGACCCTAGCGGGGGGTACGAGCAGTTCTTC.

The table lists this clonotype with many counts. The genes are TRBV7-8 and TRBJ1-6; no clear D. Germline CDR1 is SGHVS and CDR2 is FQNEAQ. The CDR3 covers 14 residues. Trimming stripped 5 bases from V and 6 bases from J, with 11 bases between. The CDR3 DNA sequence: TGTGCCAGCAGCCCGCGGCCGCTTAATTCACCCCTCCACTTT. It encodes CASSPRPLNSPLHF.